This T cell receptor beta chain was retrieved from a study of T cells in Graves' hyperthyroidism and ophthalmopathy. The wider study: Once the initial diagnosis was made, peripheral blood was obtained before any treatment.

General study points: Through a model of 13 V-J features, ophthalmopathy was separated from stable hyperthyroidism.

A remark on this clonotype: Antigen unknown.

RNA transcripts gave rise to amplified TCR beta CDR3 regions. The HTBI primer set served for first-round RT-PCR of the TCR CDR3. TCRdb reanalysed the multiplex PCR reads using MiXCR and keeps one entry per CDR3 protein. The sample has fewer than 900,000 distinct CDR3 sequences, 16% seen once. Germline CDR1 KGHDR, CDR2 SFDVKD. There are 15 residues in the CDR3. V was cut by 10 bases and J by 2 bases, with 16 bases left in between. Specimen: blood. This sequence joins TRBV24-1 and TRBJ2-2; the D is unclear. The sequence came from a man between 18 and 35 years old with Graves' hyperthyroidism. CDR3 in DNA: TGTGCCACTTTAGACGGGCGGCAAAACACCGGGGAGCTGTTTTTT. Protein product: CATLDGRQNTGELFF.